One TCR beta chain is described in this entry. Its antigen is not known. Assay: immunoSEQ multiplex PCR; the TCRdb copy retains only in-frame clones and omits some. The sample records tens of thousands of clones, 65% to 85% being singletons. The entry originates in a study of T cell responses to AZD1222 COVID-19 vaccine. Study-level results: Two AZD1222 administrations were followed by greater Spike-specific TCR breadth and depth. Of the AZD1222 recipients, only six were seropositive at baseline. Reports say nearly half of spike-specific TCRs go after unmutated variant regions.

Germline V CDR1 and CDR2: SGDLS, YYNGEE. This CDR3 region has 16 residues. With 0 bases clipped from V and 5 bases from J, the junction kept 6 bases outside the gene matches. Sequencing used peripheral blood, obtained on day 0 of MenACWY control vaccination. This TCR came from an adult in good health. V is TRBV9 and J is TRBJ2-3, with TRBD2 identical over 10 bases. The CDR3 nucleotides are TGTGCCAGCAGCGTAGCGCCTAGCGGGAGTGAAGATACGCAGTATTTT. Its protein product is CASSVAPSGSEDTQYF.